This TCR beta chain emerged from a study of cytomegalovirus exposure and HLA in healthy donors. Of note for this clone: Its antigen is undetermined.

The CDR3 contains 15 residues. Germline lookup yields CDR1 SNHLY and CDR2 FYNNEI. V shed 6 bases, J shed 7 bases, and the junction held 12 bases outside the gene matches. The repertoire was sequenced with immunoSEQ multiplex PCR; TCRdb's copy has only in-frame clones and lacks some. The sample contains 220,000 or so clones, approximately 80% of which appear only once. Broader study findings: In vitro confirmation showed a few CMV-associated chains to be CMV antigen specific. In the roughly 130 validation repertoires, a later analysis found that first-cohort TCR clusters tended to co-occur.

The gene calls are TRBV2 and TRBJ2-1; TRBD2 matches at 7 bases. This clonotype was obtained from a woman aged 25 to 39 in good health and CMV-seropositive. Sequenced sample: PBMCs. This CDR3 is CASSYRLAGRNEQFF. DNA for the CDR3: TGTGCCAGCAGCTACAGACTAGCCGGAAGGAATGAGCAGTTCTTC. Full variable domain (outside the CDR3, taken from reference TRBV2 and TRBJ2-1): EPEVTQTPSHQVTQMGQEVILRCVPISNHLYFYWYRQILGQKVEFLVSFYNNEISEKSEIFDDQFSVERPDGSNFTLKIRSTKLEDSAMYFCASSYRLAGRNEQFFGPGTRLTVL.